The 26 T cell receptor beta chains reported below all come from one sample, sequenced in a study of T-cell reconstitution after alpha-beta-depleted transplantation in children. A library of TCRbeta sequences, prepared with unique molecular identifiers, was generated. TCRdb itself ran the PCR reads through MiXCR, one entry per CDR3 protein. The sample records about 540,000 distinct CDR3 sequences, approximately 20% being singletons. Sample: PBMCs from the stem cell graft donor, taken from the stem cell graft. The receptors come from a human donor who donated a stem cell graft to a child with acute lymphoblastic leukemia.

The sample holds a few counts of this clonotype. The chain carries TRBV20-1 and TRBJ2-4; D is uncertain. Germline-derived CDR1 and CDR2 are DFQATT and SNEGSKA (reference sequence). The CDR3 spans 14 residues. With 5 bases removed from V and 0 bases from J, the gap between germline ends came to 11 bases. The CDR3: CSAPSSLAKNIQYF. The CDR3 region has the DNA TGCAGTGCTCCCTCCTCGCTAGCCAAAAACATTCAGTACTTC.

A few counts support this clonotype. DNA for the CDR3: TGCAGTGCCCGAGATAGAGAGGTAGCCGAATACGAGCAGTACTTC. This translates into CSARDREVAEYEQYF. The rearrangement joins TRBV20-1 to TRBJ2-7; unclear D gene. Germline assignment: CDR1 DFQATT and CDR2 SNEGSKA (reference sequence). V dropped 6 bases and J dropped 4 bases, with 22 bases sitting between them. The length of the CDR3 is 15 residues.

This chain joins TRBV5-1 and TRBJ2-1; 11 bases match TRBD2. The CDR3 has 15 residues. CDR1 and CDR2 (germline): SGHRS, YFSETQ. V lost 3 bases, J lost 7 bases, and 6 bases stayed unmatched. CDR3 nucleotides: TGCGCCAGCAGCTACCTAGCGGGAGGAAGAAATGAGCAGTTCTTC. Amino acids: CASSYLAGGRNEQFF. The variable domain in full, with the rest retrieved from reference TRBV5-1 and TRBJ2-1, is KAGVTQTPRYLIKTRGQQVTLSCSPISGHRSVSWYQQTPGQGLQFLFEYFSETQRNKGNFPGRFSGRQFSNSRSEMNVSTLELGDSALYLCASSYLAGGRNEQFFGPGTRLTVL.

The chain employs TRBV9 and TRBJ2-7, with D possibly TRBD2 on 6 matching bases. The CDR3 contains 17 residues. From germline, CDR1 is SGDLS and CDR2 YYNGEE. V was pared by 4 bases and J by 6 bases, with 26 bases between. The CDR3 region is CASSPLPGVAVSGEQYF. In nucleotides, the CDR3 is TGTGCCAGCAGCCCCCTCCCCGGGGTAGCGGTCTCGGGCGAGCAGTACTTC.

This clonotype occurred a few times. Written as DNA, the CDR3 is TGTGCCACCAGCCGCCCCAGGGACAGGGGGTATGATTCACCCCTCCACTTT. Translated: CATSRPRDRGYDSPLHF. This chain joins TRBV15 and TRBJ1-6, with 11 bases fitting TRBD1. Germline-derived CDR1 and CDR2 are LNHNV and YYDKDF (reference sequence). V was pared by 5 bases and J by 8 bases, with 11 bases of the junction left unmatched. The CDR3 covers 17 residues.

In its sample, this clonotype was seen a few times. The chain recombines TRBV7-3 with TRBJ1-1; no definite D call. Deletions cut 5 bases from V and 4 bases from J, with 14 bases between. The CDR3 sequence is 14 residues long. CDR1 SGHTA and CDR2 FQGTGA come from the germline V gene. CDR3 amino acids: CASSVIAGGTEAFF. CDR3 sequence (DNA): TGTGCCAGCAGCGTCATTGCAGGCGGCACTGAAGCTTTCTTT.

CDR3 loop: CASSLVPRTSGQETQYF. CDR3 coding DNA: TGCGCCAGCAGCCTAGTTCCCCGGACTAGCGGCCAAGAGACCCAGTACTTC. The V and J genes are TRBV5-1 and TRBJ2-5, with 10 bases matching TRBD2. This CDR3 is 17 amino acids long. Germline V lookup: CDR1 SGHRS, CDR2 YFSETQ. The V segment lost 4 bases and the J segment 1 base; nucleotides outside the gene matches: 10. The whole variable domain, filled in from reference TRBV5-1 and TRBJ2-5, reads KAGVTQTPRYLIKTRGQQVTLSCSPISGHRSVSWYQQTPGQGLQFLFEYFSETQRNKGNFPGRFSGRQFSNSRSEMNVSTLELGDSALYLCASSLVPRTSGQETQYFGPGTRLLVL.

This clonotype has more than one count but fewer than ten. This chain connects TRBV3-1 to TRBJ2-7; TRBD2 aligns across 10 bases. With 2 bases clipped from V and 7 bases from J, the junction kept 5 bases outside the gene matches. This CDR3 comprises 14 residues. Germline V lookup: CDR1 LGHDT, CDR2 YNNKEL (reference sequence). The CDR3 DNA follows: TGTGCCAGCAGCCAACTAGCGGGAGTTCAAGAGCAGTACTTC. Its protein is CASSQLAGVQEQYF.

The chain is built from TRBV30 and TRBJ2-7, with unresolved D. Germline V gene data show CDR1 as GTSNPN and CDR2 as SVGIG (reference sequence). The CDR3 spans 13 residues. Trimming took 4 bases from V and 9 from J, leaving 19 bases between them. This CDR3 reads CAWTRLTTKGQYF. DNA of the CDR3: TGTGCCTGGACAAGACTCACCACCAAAGGGCAGTACTTC. Variable domain in full (rest from reference TRBV30 and TRBJ2-7): SQTIHQWPATLVQPVGSPLSLECTVEGTSNPNLYWYRQAAGRGLQLLFYSVGIGQISSEVPQNLSASRPQDRQFILSSKKLLLSDSGFYLCAWTRLTTKGQYFGPGTRLTVT.

V gene TRBV6-1 combines with J gene TRBJ1-1; no definite D call. The CDR3 consists of 14 residues. Trimming took 2 bases from V and 6 from J, leaving 13 bases between them. The germline gives CDR1 MNHNS, CDR2 SASEGT. CDR3 in amino acids: CASSESAATPEAFF. DNA for the CDR3: TGTGCCAGCAGTGAATCGGCAGCAACGCCTGAAGCTTTCTTT.

This clonotype showed up just a few times. In DNA, the CDR3 is TGCAGTGCTGGAAACCGGGACTCTCTCTACGAGCAGTACTTC. Amino acids: CSAGNRDSLYEQYF. This chain uses TRBV20-1 with TRBJ2-7; TRBD2 is a possible D gene (6 bases). CDR1 and CDR2 from the germline V gene are DFQATT and SNEGSKA (reference sequence). V was shortened by 5 bases and J by 3 bases, with 17 bases between the two germline ends. The CDR3 has 14 amino acids.

The V call is TRBV6-1, the J call TRBJ1-1, with D unclear. The V end was cut by 5 bases, the J end by 1 base, with 11 bases between. This CDR3 region has 14 residues. Germline CDR1 and CDR2: MNHNS and SASEGT. CDR3 in amino acids: CASSIGVPNTEAFF. The CDR3 region has the DNA TGTGCCAGCAGTATCGGGGTGCCGAACACTGAAGCTTTCTTT.

This clonotype turned up a few times. The chain is built from TRBV6-1 and TRBJ2-2; the D gene is possibly TRBD1 (6 bases). CDR1 is MNHNS, CDR2 SASEGT, per germline. This CDR3 is built from 15 residues. Trimming removed 7 bases at V and 2 bases at J, with 14 bases between. CDR3 amino acids: CASKEQGVNTGELFF. CDR3 DNA sequence: TGTGCCAGCAAAGAACAGGGAGTTAACACCGGGGAGCTGTTTTTT.

This clonotype was found a few times. The V call is TRBV12-3 or TRBV12-4, the J call TRBJ1-4, with D uncertain. The CDR3 totals 13 residues. Trimming cost V 3 bases and J 3 bases, with 5 bases left between them. Here the CDR3 DNA reads TGTGCCAGCAGTTTTTGGTCTAATGAAAAACTGTTTTTT. As protein: CASSFWSNEKLFF.

This rearrangement joins TRBV5-6 to TRBJ1-6; D unclear. The CDR3 totals 15 residues. Trimming left V 2 bases short and J 7 bases short, with 13 bases between. Germline V lookup: CDR1 SGHDT, CDR2 YYEEEE. This CDR3 is CASSFAGIVNSPLHF. The CDR3, as DNA: TGTGCCAGCAGCTTCGCGGGGATTGTGAATTCACCCCTCCACTTT.

This clonotype was seen once. DNA for the CDR3: TGTGCCAGCAGTTTAGAGGGAGCGACAGGGGATCAAGAGACCCAGTACTTC. Translated: CASSLEGATGDQETQYF. The J gene is TRBJ2-5, the V gene TRBV27; 8 nucleotides line up with TRBD1. From germline, CDR1 is MNHEY and CDR2 SMNVEV (reference sequence). Trimming took 2 bases from V and 2 from J; bases not matched to a gene: 10. The CDR3 is 17 residues long.

The chain carries TRBV9 and TRBJ2-6; 7 bases fit TRBD1. The CDR3 is 18 residues long. V shed 0 bases and J 0 bases; nucleotides not matched to a gene: 6. CDR1 is SGDLS and CDR2 is YYNGEE in the germline V gene. Here the CDR3 DNA reads TGTGCCAGCAGCGTAGCACCGGGACAGTACTCTGGGGCCAACGTCCTGACTTTC. Amino acids: CASSVAPGQYSGANVLTF.

The gene calls are TRBV25-1 and TRBJ2-1, with a weak D call TRBD2 (5 bases). In germline, CDR1 is MGHDK, CDR2 SYGVNS. The CDR3 covers 14 residues. The V end was cut by 7 bases, the J end by 1 base, with 11 bases between. DNA for the CDR3: TGTGCCAGCACCAGAACGGGGTCCTACAATGAGCAGTTCTTC. This gives the protein CASTRTGSYNEQFF.

Comment on this clonotype: One end of the junction fails to match germline, which may point to a read error. The rearrangement uses TRBV7-3 and TRBJ2-1, with 7 bases that match TRBD2. Germline loops: CDR1 SGHTA, CDR2 FQGTGA. CDR3 length: 14 amino acids. In DNA form, the CDR3 reads TGTGCCAGCAGCTACGGACTAGGCAACAAAGAGCAGTTCTTC. It yields the protein CASSYGLGNKEQFF.

This clonotype was seen only a few times. The chain combines TRBV27 with TRBJ2-3, with a weak D call TRBD1 (6 bases). V was shortened by 6 bases and J by 6 bases, with 19 bases between the two germline ends. From germline, CDR1 is MNHEY and CDR2 SMNVEV (reference sequence). The CDR3 spans 15 residues. The CDR3 protein is CASSELRTASDTQYF. CDR3 bases: TGTGCCAGCAGCGAATTGAGGACAGCATCGGATACGCAGTATTTT.

The chain links TRBV4-1 to TRBJ1-1; a weak D match, TRBD1 (5 bases). V lost 3 bases, J lost 5 bases, and 19 bases lay in between. Looked up from germline, CDR1 is MGHRA and CDR2 is YSYEKL. The CDR3 length is 16 residues. The chain's CDR3 is CASSHAGFGGWTEAFF. The CDR3 coding sequence is TGCGCCAGCAGCCATGCGGGATTTGGGGGTTGGACTGAAGCTTTCTTT.

This chain joins TRBV6-1 and TRBJ1-3; the D is unclear. CDR1 and CDR2 from the germline V gene are MNHNS and SASEGT. V lost 7 bases to trimming and J lost 0 bases, with 7 bases between them. This CDR3 comprises 13 residues. CDR3 protein: CASKNLSGNTIYF. The CDR3 DNA is TGTGCCAGCAAAAATCTCTCTGGAAACACCATATATTTT.

The V gene is TRBV10-3, the J gene TRBJ1-1; no firm D call. V was shortened by 3 bases and J by 5 bases, with 13 bases between the two germline ends. Per the germline V gene, CDR1 is ENHRY and CDR2 is SYGVKD. The CDR3 has 14 amino acids. The CDR3 sequence is CAISDPIIRTEAFF. The CDR3 coding sequence is TGTGCCATCAGTGACCCTATAATAAGGACTGAAGCTTTCTTT.

The chain recombines TRBV18 with TRBJ1-2; 8 bases are shared with TRBD1. The CDR3 sequence is 17 residues long. The V and J ends lost 0 bases and 0 bases, in that order; junction bases with no gene match: 6. The germline gives CDR1 KGHSH, CDR2 LQKENI. CDR3 nucleotide sequence: TGTGCCAGCTCACCACCTTGGACAGGGAGAGCTAACTATGGCTACACCTTC. It yields the protein CASSPPWTGRANYGYTF. Full variable domain (outside the CDR3, taken from reference TRBV18 and TRBJ1-2): NAGVMQNPRHLVRRRGQEARLRCSPMKGHSHVYWYRQLPEEGLKFMVYLQKENIIDESGMPKERFSAEFPKEGPSILRIQQVVRGDSAAYFCASSPPWTGRANYGYTFGSGTRLTVV.

The chain carries TRBV20-1 and TRBJ2-1, with TRBD2 identical over 12 bases. The CDR3 extends over 16 amino acids. Germline CDR1 DFQATT, CDR2 SNEGSKA (reference sequence). With V trimmed by 5 bases and J by 0 bases, 5 bases remained unmatched. The CDR3 DNA reads TGCAGTGCTCCGACTAGCGGGAGTTTCTCCTACAATGAGCAGTTCTTC. Amino acid sequence: CSAPTSGSFSYNEQFF.

The rearrangement links TRBV5-5 to TRBJ1-2; D is perhaps TRBD1 (5 bases). The CDR3 runs 15 residues. CDR1 and CDR2 (germline): SGHKS, YYEKEE (reference sequence). The V end lost 4 bases, the J end lost 2 bases, and 15 bases lay between the germline ends. The CDR3 region has the DNA TGTGCCAGCAGCCAACCCGCTCAGGGAAACTATGGCTACACCTTC. As protein: CASSQPAQGNYGYTF.